A single sample is the source of the 13 T cell receptor beta chains below, sequenced in a study of relationships among human T cell subsets. The T cell receptor alpha and beta CDR3 regions were amplified from mRNA by semiquantitative ARM-PCR. Exponential amplification used communal superprimers after tagged nested gene-specific primers in ARM-PCR. Via MiXCR, TCRdb re-called the multiplex PCR reads, giving one row per CDR3 protein. The data hold under 15,000 distinct CDR3 sequences, with roughly 62% observed a single time. Bead selections for CD25, CD56 and CD294 left a flow-through collected as Th1 cells. Material for sequencing was CD4+ Th1 cells sorted from blood. The receptor set was obtained from a man between 35 and 55 years old in good health.

The gene calls are TRBV19 and TRBJ2-6, with unresolved D. The CDR3 extends over 15 amino acids. Deletions cut 2 bases from V and 4 bases from J, with 9 bases between. Per germline, CDR1 LNHDA and CDR2 SQIVND (reference sequence). The DNA for the CDR3 is TGTGCCAGTAGTATAATAGGGTCCGGGGCCAACGTCCTGACTTTC. This codes for CASSIIGSGANVLTF.

This clonotype was seen a few times. V gene TRBV10-3 combines with J gene TRBJ2-5; TRBD1 might be the D (5 bases). The germline V gene has CDR1 ENHRY and CDR2 SYGVKD. The CDR3 is 14 amino acids. V gave up 9 bases and J gave up 8 bases, with 22 bases separating them. CDR3 DNA: TGTGCCATGGCGCAAGGTGGGCAGACAGCAACCCAGTACTTC. Amino acids: CAMAQGGQTATQYF.

The chain employs TRBV11-2 and TRBJ2-3; D is uncertain. The germline CDR1 and CDR2 sequences are SGHAT and FQNNGV. Trimming shortened V by 1 base and J by 3 bases, and 8 bases separated the two germline ends. This CDR3 is built from 14 residues. This CDR3 is CASSLARPTDTQYF. The CDR3 coding sequence is TGTGCCAGCAGCTTAGCCAGACCGACAGATACGCAGTATTTT.

The chain carries TRBV29-1 and TRBJ2-2; D may be TRBD1 (6 bases). Germline V gene lookup returns CDR1 SQVTM and CDR2 ANQGSEA. The CDR3 is made up of 13 amino acids. V was cut by 7 bases and J by 6 bases, with 15 bases left in between. DNA for the CDR3: TGCAGCGCTGTAACACAGGGTCCCGGGGAGCTGTTTTTT. Translating gives CSAVTQGPGELFF.

The chain joins TRBV19 to TRBJ1-2; tentatively, D is TRBD1 (6 bases). V was trimmed by 7 bases and J by 2 bases, leaving 20 bases between them. Germline CDR1 reads LNHDA; CDR2 reads SQIVND (reference sequence). The CDR3 is made up of 16 amino acids. The CDR3 spells CASTSPGSGGNYGYTF. In DNA, the CDR3 is TGTGCCAGTACCTCCCCCGGGAGCGGGGGCAACTATGGCTACACCTTC.

This clonotype has more than one count but fewer than ten. The CDR3 bases are TGTGCCAGCAGCCAAGACCGACAGGGGACCGGGGAAAAACTGTTTTTT. It yields the protein CASSQDRQGTGEKLFF. The rearrangement links TRBV14 to TRBJ1-4; 8 bases align to TRBD1. Germline-derived CDR1 and CDR2 are SGHDN and FVKESK. The junction had 8 bases not matched to a gene; V was cut back by 0 bases and J by 8 bases. The CDR3 runs to 16 residues.

The gene calls are TRBV28 and TRBJ2-7; D is ambiguous. Trimming removed 3 bases at V and 1 base at J, with 10 bases between. Germline V gene lookup returns CDR1 MDHEN and CDR2 SYDVKM. The CDR3 is made up of 14 amino acids. The DNA of the CDR3 is TGTGCCAGCAGTTTCCAGAAGGGATCCTACGAGCAGTACTTC. Encoded protein: CASSFQKGSYEQYF.

This clonotype was picked up a small number of times. The genes are TRBV27 and TRBJ2-5; the D call may be TRBD1 or TRBD2 (5 bases each). This CDR3 has 13 residues. From germline, CDR1 is MNHEY and CDR2 SMNVEV (reference sequence). Trimming took 4 bases from V and 1 from J, leaving 7 bases between them. DNA of the CDR3: TGTGCCAGCAGTTCCGGGGCCCAAGAGACCCAGTACTTC. Its translation is CASSSGAQETQYF.

The CDR3 spells CASSRDRNSYNEQFF. Here the CDR3 DNA reads TGTGCCAGCAGCCGCGACAGGAATTCCTACAATGAGCAGTTCTTC. The V gene is TRBV6-6, the J gene TRBJ2-1, with D perhaps TRBD1 (6 bases). With 6 bases removed from V and 1 base from J, the gap between germline ends came to 13 bases. CDR3 length equals 15 residues. The germline V gene has CDR1 MNHNY and CDR2 SVGAGI (reference sequence).

The gene calls are TRBV7-9 and TRBJ1-5; tentative D call: TRBD1 (5 bases). Germline CDR1 and CDR2: SEHNR and FQNEAQ (reference sequence). Trimming stripped 2 bases from V and 3 bases from J, with 17 bases between. The CDR3 covers 17 residues. The CDR3 sequence: CASSLYIGQANNQPQHF. CDR3 nucleotides: TGTGCCAGCAGCTTATATATCGGACAAGCCAACAATCAGCCCCAGCATTTT.

The rearrangement links TRBV7-3 to TRBJ2-1, with 9 positions matching TRBD2. Germline CDR1 reads SGHTA; CDR2 reads FQGTGA. Losses at the gene ends were 5 bases for V and 5 bases for J; bases not matched to a gene: 10. This CDR3 has 16 residues. This CDR3 reads CASSLSSGRGNNEQFF. The CDR3 region has the DNA TGTGCCAGCAGCCTCAGTAGCGGGAGAGGTAACAATGAGCAGTTCTTC. The whole variable domain, filled in from reference TRBV7-3 and TRBJ2-1, reads GAGVSQTPSNKVTEKGKYVELRCDPISGHTALYWYRQSLGQGPEFLIYFQGTGAADDSGLPNDRFFAVRPEGSVSTLKIQRTERGDSAVYLCASSLSSGRGNNEQFFGPGTRLTVL.

This chain uses TRBV27 with TRBJ2-7; D is unresolved. Trimming pared 5 bases from V and 4 bases from J, leaving 3 bases between. Germline V gene data show CDR1 as MNHEY and CDR2 as SMNVEV (reference sequence). The CDR3 runs 10 residues. The CDR3 nucleotides read TGTGCCAGCAGTCAATACGAGCAGTACTTC. Translated: CASSQYEQYF.

This rearrangement joins TRBV5-1 to TRBJ2-3; TRBD2 matches at 11 bases. The CDR3 is 16 residues long. CDR1 and CDR2 from the germline V gene are SGHRS and YFSETQ. The V and J ends lost 1 base and 4 bases, in that order; junction bases with no gene match: 5. In DNA, the CDR3 is TGCGCCAGCAGCTTGCAGGGGACTAGCGGATCAGATACGCAGTATTTT. Translated, it gives CASSLQGTSGSDTQYF.